These 12 T cell receptor beta chains came from one sample sequenced in a study of regulatory T cells in long-lasting Graves disease. In building TCR beta libraries, iRepertoire HTBI primers were used together with Arm-PCR of CDR3 regions. TCRdb independently ran MiXCR on the multiplex PCR reads; one entry per CDR3 protein. The data show 200,000 to 250,000 distinct CDR3 sequences, approximately 20% seen once. Stated time point: newly diagnosed GD, antithyroid drugs for less than 3 months. RNA from PBMCs was the source of the TCR library. The specimen comprised peripheral blood mononuclear cells (PBMCs), sampled at new diagnosis, from a patient treated with antithyroid drugs. The receptor set was obtained from a female donor with Graves disease.

Comments on this clonotype: With a far larger clone one base away, a read error is the likely cause. The chain carries TRBV27 and TRBJ2-3; D unclear. Near its end, the DNA agrees better with TRBJ2-5, so the J call may be wrong. The V gene's germline CDR1 is MNHEY and CDR2 SMNVEV (reference sequence). This CDR3 contains 14 residues. The CDR3, as DNA: TGTGCCAGCAGTTTATTAAACCCCCGAGAGGCCCAGTACTTC. This sequence encodes CASSLLNPREAQYF.

Notes on this clonotype: A far bigger clonotype differs at one base, so this is likely a read error. The chain recombines TRBV11-1 with TRBJ2-7, with TRBD2 matching over 11 bases. Germline V gene sequence: CDR1 SGHAT, CDR2 FQDESV (reference sequence). V lost 5 bases to trimming and J lost 7 bases; unmatched junction nucleotides: 13. This CDR3 spans 16 amino acids. CDR3 nucleotides: TGTGCCAGCAGCCACGAGGGACTAGCGGCATTCAATGAGCAGTACTTC. It yields the protein CASSHEGLAAFNEQYF.

The chain uses TRBV18 and TRBJ2-7, with D perhaps TRBD2 (6 bases). The germline V and J ends were trimmed by 5 bases and 0 bases, with 8 bases remaining between them. The CDR3 is 13 amino acids. Germline assignment: CDR1 KGHSH and CDR2 LQKENI. The CDR3 spells CASSGRGSYEQYF. DNA of the CDR3: TGTGCCAGCTCAGGGCGGGGCTCCTACGAGCAGTACTTC. Complete variable domain (other parts from reference TRBV18 and TRBJ2-7): NAGVMQNPRHLVRRRGQEARLRCSPMKGHSHVYWYRQLPEEGLKFMVYLQKENIIDESGMPKERFSAEFPKEGPSILRIQQVVRGDSAAYFCASSGRGSYEQYFGPGTRLTVT.

This clonotype was observed a few times. The chain couples TRBV2 to TRBJ1-2; 7 bases match TRBD1. This CDR3 is built from 14 residues. V shed 7 bases and J 0 bases; nucleotides not matched to a gene: 5. Per the germline V gene, CDR1 is SNHLY and CDR2 is FYNNEI. The CDR3 sequence: CASKEGQSNYGYTF. CDR3 nucleotides: TGTGCCAGCAAGGAGGGACAGTCTAACTATGGCTACACCTTC.

The table lists this clonotype with many counts. This rearrangement joins TRBV19 to TRBJ2-5, with D possibly matching TRBD2 (6 bases). Germline V gene lookup returns CDR1 LNHDA and CDR2 SQIVND (reference sequence). CDR3 length equals 15 residues. The V end lost 7 bases, the J end lost 4 bases, and 19 bases lay between the germline ends. CDR3 loop: CASTLGSTGRETQYF. DNA of the CDR3: TGTGCCAGTACTTTAGGGAGCACCGGGAGAGAGACCCAGTACTTC. Together with reference TRBV19 and TRBJ2-5, the CDR3 gives the full variable domain: DGGITQSPKYLFRKEGQNVTLSCEQNLNHDAMYWYRQDPGQGLRLIYYSQIVNDFQKGDIAEGYSVSREKKESFPLTVTSAQKNPTAFYLCASTLGSTGRETQYFGPGTRLLVL.

The rearrangement uses TRBV20-1 and TRBJ2-2; D is perhaps TRBD1 (6 bases). This CDR3 is built from 14 residues. Looked up from germline, CDR1 is DFQATT and CDR2 is SNEGSKA (reference sequence). Trimming shortened V by 1 base and J by 4 bases, and 10 bases separated the two germline ends. The CDR3, as DNA: TGCAGTGCTAGAGTCGACAGGCCCACCGGGGAGCTGTTTTTT. This translates into CSARVDRPTGELFF.

There are many counts of this clonotype. The chain employs TRBV28 and TRBJ2-7; the D gene is possibly TRBD1 (5 bases). Looked up from germline, CDR1 is MDHEN and CDR2 is SYDVKM. The V and J ends lost 6 bases and 4 bases respectively, with 13 bases between them. The length of the CDR3 is 13 residues. The CDR3 loop is CASRQGSWYEQYF. CDR3 in DNA: TGTGCCAGCAGGCAGGGAAGTTGGTACGAGCAGTACTTC.

This clonotype was recorded many times. The chain recombines TRBV19 with TRBJ1-6; D uncertain. CDR3 length: 12 amino acids. CDR1 and CDR2 (germline): LNHDA, SQIVND (reference sequence). V shed 5 bases and J shed 12 bases, with 11 bases lying between them. The CDR3 bases are TGTGCCAGTAGTGGGAATCGAGGACCCCTCCACTTT. This translates into CASSGNRGPLHF.

This clonotype was seen a handful of times. The V call is TRBV28, the J call TRBJ2-7; 8 bases fit TRBD1. Trimming removed 3 bases from V and 1 base from J; junction bases left unmatched: 2. The CDR3 totals 14 residues. The V gene's germline CDR1 is MDHEN and CDR2 SYDVKM. CDR3 region: CASSFRTGSYEQYF. The CDR3 DNA follows: TGTGCCAGCAGTTTCAGGACAGGGTCCTACGAGCAGTACTTC.

This clonotype was found many times. V is TRBV28 and J is TRBJ2-6, with D perhaps given as TRBD1 or TRBD2 (6 bases each). Trimming removed 2 bases from V and 4 bases from J, with 12 bases in between. Per the germline V gene, CDR1 is MDHEN and CDR2 is SYDVKM. This CDR3 has 16 residues. In DNA form, the CDR3 reads TGTGCCAGCAGTTTAAAGGGGGGAGCCGGGGCCAACGTCCTGACTTTC. Translation gives CASSLKGGAGANVLTF.

This clonotype was detected ten times or more. The V and J genes are TRBV11-2 and TRBJ1-2; a weak D match, TRBD1 (5 bases). This CDR3 is 16 amino acids long. Trimming shortened V by 0 bases and J by 6 bases, and 17 bases separated the two germline ends. Looked up from germline, CDR1 is SGHAT and CDR2 is FQNNGV. The CDR3, as DNA: TGTGCCAGCAGCTTAGATCTCGGATCTGGGGGGGATGGCTACACCTTC. This codes for CASSLDLGSGGDGYTF.

This clonotype was seen many times. This rearrangement joins TRBV20-1 to TRBJ1-1, with TRBD1 identical over 7 bases. Germline assignment: CDR1 DFQATT and CDR2 SNEGSKA (reference sequence). This CDR3 is built from 13 residues. With V trimmed by 5 bases and J by 1 base, 4 bases remained unmatched. CDR3 residues: CSAGGTANTEAFF. The CDR3 DNA reads as TGCAGTGCTGGCGGGACAGCGAACACTGAAGCTTTCTTT.